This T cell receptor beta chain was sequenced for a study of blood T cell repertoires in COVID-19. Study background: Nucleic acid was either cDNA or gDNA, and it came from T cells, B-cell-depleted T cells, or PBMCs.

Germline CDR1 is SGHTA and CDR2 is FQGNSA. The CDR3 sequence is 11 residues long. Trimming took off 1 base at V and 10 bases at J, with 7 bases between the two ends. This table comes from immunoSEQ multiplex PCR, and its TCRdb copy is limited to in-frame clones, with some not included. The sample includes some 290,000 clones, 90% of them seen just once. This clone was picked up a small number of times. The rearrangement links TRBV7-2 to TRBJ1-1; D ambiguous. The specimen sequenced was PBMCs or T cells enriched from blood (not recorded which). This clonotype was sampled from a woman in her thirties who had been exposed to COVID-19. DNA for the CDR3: TGTGCCAGCAGCTTAGGGCGGGTAGCTTTCTTT. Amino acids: CASSLGRVAFF. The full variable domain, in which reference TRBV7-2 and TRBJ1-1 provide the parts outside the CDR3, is GAGVSQSPSNKVTEKGKDVELRCDPISGHTALYWYRQSLGQGLEFLIYFQGNSAPDKSGLPSDRFSAERTGGSVSTLTIQRTQQEDSAVYLCASSLGRVAFFGQGTRLTVV.